The 14 T cell receptor beta chains presented below share a single source sample, sequenced in a study of shared clonotypes between healthy human individuals. Naive CD8 isolation took CD45RO-negative cells positively selected for CCR7 and excluded terminally differentiated effector memory CD45RA+ cells. Profiling relied on immunoSEQ multiplex PCR, and the TCRdb table lists in-frame clones only, not all of them. The sample includes 2 million to 2.5 million clones, approximately 95% seen only once; the top ten take about 1.1%. The specimen sequenced was naive CD8+ T cells sorted from blood. The receptor set was obtained from a man in his late teens or twenties in good health.

The rearrangement joins TRBV11-2 to TRBJ2-7; 7 bases agree with TRBD1. Per the germline V gene, CDR1 is SGHAT and CDR2 is FQNNGV. The CDR3 is 15 residues long. Germline trimming cut 4 bases from V and 1 base from J; bases unmatched to any gene: 7. CDR3 sequence: CASSYSSGQSYEQYF. CDR3 coding DNA: TGTGCCAGCAGCTACTCCTCGGGACAGTCCTACGAGCAGTACTTC.

The genes are TRBV5-6 and TRBJ1-1, with D perhaps TRBD1 (5 bases). V gave up 0 bases and J gave up 3 bases, with 9 bases separating them. The CDR3 runs to 14 residues. Germline CDR1 reads SGHDT; CDR2 reads YYEEEE. Written as DNA, the CDR3 is TGTGCCAGCAGCTTGGGGGCAGGGTACACTGAAGCTTTCTTT. Translating gives CASSLGAGYTEAFF.

The chain is built from TRBV11-2 and TRBJ1-3; TRBD1 is a possible D gene (6 bases). CDR1 and CDR2 from the germline V gene are SGHAT and FQNNGV. V lost 5 bases to trimming and J lost 0 bases, with 11 bases between them. The CDR3 is 15 residues long. This chain's CDR3 is CASSLQGGSGNTIYF. The DNA of the CDR3 is TGTGCCAGCAGCCTACAGGGAGGCTCTGGAAACACCATATATTTT.

CDR3 sequence reads: CASSPWTMNTEAFF. In DNA, the CDR3 is TGTGCCAGCAGCCCCTGGACCATGAACACTGAAGCTTTCTTT. The J gene is TRBJ1-1, the V gene TRBV7-2; no definite D call. The V end was cut by 5 bases, the J end by 0 bases, with 10 bases between. The germline V gene has CDR1 SGHTA and CDR2 FQGNSA. This CDR3 has 14 residues. Supplemented by reference TRBV7-2 and TRBJ1-1, the full variable domain reads GAGVSQSPSNKVTEKGKDVELRCDPISGHTALYWYRQSLGQGLEFLIYFQGNSAPDKSGLPSDRFSAERTGGSVSTLTIQRTQQEDSAVYLCASSPWTMNTEAFFGQGTRLTVV.

Comment on this clone: In the same sample, other DNA sequences code for this CDR3. The V call is TRBV6-5, the J call TRBJ2-7; maybe TRBD2 (5 bases). Germline CDR1 is MNHEY and CDR2 is SVGAGI. The CDR3 sequence is 12 residues long. The germline V and J ends were trimmed by 3 bases and 4 bases, with 7 bases remaining between them. DNA for the CDR3: TGTGCCAGCAGTTATCGGGGTTACGAGCAGTACTTC. It is translated as CASSYRGYEQYF.

The chain combines TRBV28 with TRBJ2-7, with D perhaps matching TRBD1 (6 bases). The CDR3 has 12 residues. Germline V gene lookup returns CDR1 MDHEN and CDR2 SYDVKM. V lost 6 bases to trimming and J lost 4 bases, with 10 bases between them. CDR3 loop: CASSPGDYEQYF. The CDR3 region has the DNA TGTGCCAGCAGCCCAGGGGATTACGAGCAGTACTTC.

This clone has only one observation. The chain recombines TRBV6-5 with TRBJ1-1, with TRBD1 as a possible D gene (5 bases). This CDR3 is built from 12 residues. V shed 10 bases and J shed 3 bases, with 12 bases lying between them. Germline V gives CDR1 MNHEY, CDR2 SVGAGI. CDR3 in DNA: TGTGCCACCACGGGGGTGGACACTGAAGCTTTCTTT. This sequence encodes CATTGVDTEAFF.

The chain recombines TRBV29-1 with TRBJ2-7; 7 bases map to TRBD2. The CDR3 has 13 residues. Trimming took 4 bases from V and 5 from J; bases not matched to a gene: 8. Germline CDR1 SQVTM, CDR2 ANQGSEA. CDR3 nucleotides: TGCAGCGTTGTAGGAGGGACTAAGAACGAGCAGTACTTC. Protein: CSVVGGTKNEQYF.

This clone was counted a single time. The chain couples TRBV18 to TRBJ2-2; D is undetermined. In germline, CDR1 is KGHSH, CDR2 LQKENI. This CDR3 has 12 residues. With 5 bases removed from V and 3 bases from J, the gap between germline ends came to 4 bases. In nucleotides, the CDR3 is TGTGCCAGCTCAGGGGACACCGGGGAGCTGTTTTTT. It specifies CASSGDTGELFF. The entire variable domain, with the rest obtained from reference TRBV18 and TRBJ2-2, is as follows: NAGVMQNPRHLVRRRGQEARLRCSPMKGHSHVYWYRQLPEEGLKFMVYLQKENIIDESGMPKERFSAEFPKEGPSILRIQQVVRGDSAAYFCASSGDTGELFFGEGSRLTVL.

The chain recombines TRBV10-2 with TRBJ1-3; D gene uncertain. The germline V gene encodes CDR1 WSHSY and CDR2 SAAADI. The germline V and J ends were trimmed by 8 bases and 0 bases, with 2 bases remaining between them. This CDR3 spans 11 amino acids. CDR3 DNA sequence: TGCGCCAGCTTCTCTGGAAACACCATATATTTT. Encoded protein: CASFSGNTIYF.

V and J are TRBV10-3 and TRBJ2-7; no clear D gene. Trimming pared 0 bases from V and 2 bases from J, leaving 14 bases between. Germline CDR1 reads ENHRY; CDR2 reads SYGVKD. This CDR3 comprises 16 residues. The CDR3 nucleotides read TGTGCCATCAGTGAGTCGGCTGTTAGGATCACCTACGAGCAGTACTTC. Amino acid sequence: CAISESAVRITYEQYF.

This chain connects TRBV5-8 to TRBJ2-3, with 8 positions matching TRBD2. The CDR3 is made up of 16 amino acids. Germline V gene lookup returns CDR1 SGHTS and CDR2 YDEGEE. With 0 bases clipped from V and 3 bases from J, the junction kept 6 bases outside the gene matches. The DNA for the CDR3 is TGTGCCAGCAGCTTGGTCGGGAGCGGGGGTACAGATACGCAGTATTTT. It encodes CASSLVGSGGTDTQYF.

The J gene is TRBJ1-1, the V gene TRBV7-9; the D gene is possibly TRBD1 (5 bases). Trimming took off 5 bases at V and 4 bases at J, with 20 bases between the two ends. CDR1 and CDR2 from the germline V gene are SEHNR and FQNEAQ (reference sequence). The CDR3 is made up of 16 amino acids. CDR3 sequence: CASSPSMGLQATEAFF. CDR3 nucleotide sequence: TGTGCCAGCAGCCCGAGCATGGGACTGCAAGCCACTGAAGCTTTCTTT.

The chain recombines TRBV6-5 with TRBJ1-1, with D perhaps TRBD1 (5 bases). The CDR3 sequence is 14 residues long. V lost 5 bases and J 6 bases, leaving 16 bases between the germline ends. CDR1 is MNHEY, CDR2 SVGAGI, per germline. CDR3 nucleotide sequence: TGTGCCAGCAGTCCCGGGACGCTGGGCCCTGAAGCTTTCTTT. Protein product: CASSPGTLGPEAFF.